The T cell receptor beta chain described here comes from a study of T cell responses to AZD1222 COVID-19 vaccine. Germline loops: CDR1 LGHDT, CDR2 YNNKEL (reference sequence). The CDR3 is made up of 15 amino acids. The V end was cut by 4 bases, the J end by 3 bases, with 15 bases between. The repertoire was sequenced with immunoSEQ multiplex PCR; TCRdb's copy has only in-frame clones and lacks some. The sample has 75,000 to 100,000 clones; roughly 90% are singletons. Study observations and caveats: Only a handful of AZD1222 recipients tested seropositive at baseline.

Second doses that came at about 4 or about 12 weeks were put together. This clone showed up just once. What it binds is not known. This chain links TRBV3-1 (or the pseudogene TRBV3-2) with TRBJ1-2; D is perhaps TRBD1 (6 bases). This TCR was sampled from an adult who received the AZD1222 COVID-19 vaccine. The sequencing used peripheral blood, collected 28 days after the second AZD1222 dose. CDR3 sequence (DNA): TGTGCCAGCAGCCGGAGAGGAAACAGGGACTATGGCTACACCTTC. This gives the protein CASSRRGNRDYGYTF.